This TCR beta chain is from a study of blood T cell repertoires in COVID-19. Study details: There were acute and convalescent COVID-19 samples, and they came from the United States, Italy and Spain. T cells, B-cell-depleted T cells, or PBMCs provided the cDNA or gDNA that served as material.

The CDR3 loop spans 15 amino acids. Germline CDR1 is SGHTA and CDR2 is FQGNSA. V dropped 5 bases and J dropped 5; count of bases not matched to a gene: 9. How the authors handled the data: Nucleated cell number was recorded as an estimate derived from reference gene primer amplification. This table comes from immunoSEQ multiplex PCR, and its TCRdb copy is limited to in-frame clones, with some not included. That table supplies the V and J calls and clone size; D and trimming were determined from the DNA. The data contain approximately 140,000 clones, around 88% of them singletons. The sequence was collected from a woman aged 55-70 years with acute or convalescent COVID-19. Sequencing was done on a sample of peripheral blood. J is TRBJ2-1 and V is TRBV7-2; TRBD2 aligns across 7 bases. The CDR3 spells CASSLNGGSNNEQFF. The CDR3 DNA follows: TGTGCCAGCAGCCTGAACGGGGGGTCCAACAATGAGCAGTTCTTC.